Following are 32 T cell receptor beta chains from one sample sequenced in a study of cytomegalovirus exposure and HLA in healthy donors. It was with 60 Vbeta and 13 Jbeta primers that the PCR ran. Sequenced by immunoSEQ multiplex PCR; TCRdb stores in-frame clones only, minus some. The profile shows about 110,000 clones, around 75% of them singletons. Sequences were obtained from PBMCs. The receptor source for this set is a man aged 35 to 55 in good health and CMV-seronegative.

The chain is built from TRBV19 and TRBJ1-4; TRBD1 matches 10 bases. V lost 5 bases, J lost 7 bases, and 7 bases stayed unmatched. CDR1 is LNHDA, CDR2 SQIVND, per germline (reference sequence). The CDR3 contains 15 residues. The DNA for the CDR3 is TGTGCCAGTAGTCCCCGGGACAGGGGACTTGAAAAACTGTTTTTT. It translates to CASSPRDRGLEKLFF.

CDR3 residues: CAISEGGSYNEQFF. CDR3 DNA sequence: TGTGCCATCAGTGAAGGGGGTTCCTACAATGAGCAGTTCTTC. This chain uses TRBV10-3 with TRBJ2-1, with D perhaps matching TRBD1 (6 bases). Trimming removed 3 bases from V and 1 base from J, with 7 bases in between. This CDR3 has 14 residues. The germline V gene has CDR1 ENHRY and CDR2 SYGVKD.

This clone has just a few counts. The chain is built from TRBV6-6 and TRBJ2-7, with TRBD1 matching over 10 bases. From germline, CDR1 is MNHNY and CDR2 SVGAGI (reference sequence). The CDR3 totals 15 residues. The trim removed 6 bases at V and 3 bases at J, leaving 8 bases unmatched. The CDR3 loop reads CASRLGQGGNYEQYF. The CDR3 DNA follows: TGTGCCAGCAGACTCGGACAGGGGGGTAACTACGAGCAGTACTTC.

The CDR3 sequence: CASSDGTTVGYGYTF. The CDR3 DNA sequence: TGTGCCAGCAGTGACGGGACAACCGTCGGCTATGGCTACACCTTC. This chain connects TRBV2 to TRBJ1-2, with D possibly being TRBD1 (6 bases). V was shortened by 3 bases and J by 4 bases, with 15 bases between the two germline ends. The CDR3 is 15 amino acids. CDR1 is SNHLY and CDR2 is FYNNEI in the germline V gene.

The CDR3 sequence is CASSSGAYGYTF. The CDR3 DNA reads TGTGCCAGCAGTAGCGGGGCCTATGGCTACACCTTC. The chain is built from TRBV2 and TRBJ1-2; tentatively, D is TRBD1 (5 bases). This CDR3 contains 12 residues. Per germline, CDR1 SNHLY and CDR2 FYNNEI. V shed 5 bases and J shed 4 bases, with 8 bases lying between them.

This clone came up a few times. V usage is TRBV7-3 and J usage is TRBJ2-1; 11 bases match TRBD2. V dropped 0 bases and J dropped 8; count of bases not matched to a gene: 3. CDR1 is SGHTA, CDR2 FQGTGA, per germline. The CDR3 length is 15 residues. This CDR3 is CASSLTSGGAYEQFF. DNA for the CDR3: TGTGCCAGCAGCTTAACTAGCGGGGGGGCGTATGAGCAGTTCTTC.

CDR3: CASSLVGSIAAYEQFF. DNA for the CDR3: TGTGCCAGCAGCTTAGTCGGGTCTATAGCAGCCTATGAGCAGTTCTTC. The chain links TRBV7-2 to TRBJ2-1; D unresolved. The germline gives CDR1 SGHTA, CDR2 FQGNSA. The CDR3 runs 16 residues. Trimming removed 1 base at V and 8 bases at J, with 18 bases between.

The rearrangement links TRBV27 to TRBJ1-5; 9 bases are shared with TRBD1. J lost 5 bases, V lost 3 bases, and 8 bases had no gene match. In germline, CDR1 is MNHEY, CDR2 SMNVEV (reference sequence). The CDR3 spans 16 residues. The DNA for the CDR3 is TGTGCCAGCAGTTTTATTTACCGGGACAGGGATCAGCCCCAGCATTTT. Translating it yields CASSFIYRDRDQPQHF.

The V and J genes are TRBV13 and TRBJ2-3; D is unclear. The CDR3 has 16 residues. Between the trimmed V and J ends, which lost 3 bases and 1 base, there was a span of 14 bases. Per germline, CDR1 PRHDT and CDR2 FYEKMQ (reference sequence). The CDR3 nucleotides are TGTGCCAGCAGCTTCCGGTCACCGTCGGGCACAGATACGCAGTATTTT. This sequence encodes CASSFRSPSGTDTQYF.

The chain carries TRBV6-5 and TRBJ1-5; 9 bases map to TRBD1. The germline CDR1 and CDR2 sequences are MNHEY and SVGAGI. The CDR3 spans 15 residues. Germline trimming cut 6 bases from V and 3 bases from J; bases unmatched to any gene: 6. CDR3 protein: CASRVDRGYNQPQHF. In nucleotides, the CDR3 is TGTGCCAGCAGGGTCGACAGGGGGTACAATCAGCCCCAGCATTTT.

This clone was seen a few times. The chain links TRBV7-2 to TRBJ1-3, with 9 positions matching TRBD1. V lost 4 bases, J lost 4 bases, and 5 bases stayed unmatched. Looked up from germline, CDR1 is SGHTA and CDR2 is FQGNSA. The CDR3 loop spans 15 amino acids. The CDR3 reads CASSSGTGSGNTIYF. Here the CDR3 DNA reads TGTGCCAGCAGCTCAGGGACAGGGAGCGGAAACACCATATATTTT.

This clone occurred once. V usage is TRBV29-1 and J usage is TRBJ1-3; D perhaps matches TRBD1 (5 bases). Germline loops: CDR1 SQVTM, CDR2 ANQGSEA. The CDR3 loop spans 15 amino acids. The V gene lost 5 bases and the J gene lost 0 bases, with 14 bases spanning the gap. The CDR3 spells CSVRGGGVSGNTIYF. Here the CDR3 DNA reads TGCAGCGTTCGCGGCGGAGGGGTCTCTGGAAACACCATATATTTT.

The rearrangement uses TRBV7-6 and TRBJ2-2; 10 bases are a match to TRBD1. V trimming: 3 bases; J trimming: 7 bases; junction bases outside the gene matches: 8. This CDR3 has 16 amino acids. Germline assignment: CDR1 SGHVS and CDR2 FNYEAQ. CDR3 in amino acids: CASSFSGTGDGGELFF. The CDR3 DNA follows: TGTGCCAGCAGCTTCTCCGGGACAGGGGACGGCGGGGAGCTGTTTTTT.

The CDR3 loop reads CASSSGTLEQYF. In nucleotides, the CDR3 is TGTGCCAGCAGCTCCGGGACTCTCGAGCAGTACTTC. This rearrangement joins TRBV28 to TRBJ2-7; D is possibly TRBD2 (6 bases). V was clipped by 6 bases and J by 6 bases, with 12 bases between them. The CDR3 consists of 12 residues. Germline values: CDR1 MDHEN, CDR2 SYDVKM.

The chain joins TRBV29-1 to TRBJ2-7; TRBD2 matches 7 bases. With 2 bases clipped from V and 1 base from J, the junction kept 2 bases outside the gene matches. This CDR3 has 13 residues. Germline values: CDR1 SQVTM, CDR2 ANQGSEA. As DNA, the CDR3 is TGCAGCGTTGAAAGCGGGGTATCCTACGAGCAGTACTTC. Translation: CSVESGVSYEQYF.

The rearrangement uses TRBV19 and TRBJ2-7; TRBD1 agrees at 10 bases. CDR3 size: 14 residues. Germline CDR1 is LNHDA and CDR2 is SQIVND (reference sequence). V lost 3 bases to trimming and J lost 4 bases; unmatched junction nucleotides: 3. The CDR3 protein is CASSMGDRGYEQYF. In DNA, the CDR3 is TGTGCCAGTAGTATGGGGGACAGGGGTTACGAGCAGTACTTC.

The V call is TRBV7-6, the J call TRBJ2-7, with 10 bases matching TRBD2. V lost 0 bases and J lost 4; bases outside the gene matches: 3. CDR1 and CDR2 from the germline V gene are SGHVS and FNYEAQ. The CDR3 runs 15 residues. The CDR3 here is CASSLASSGGYEQYF. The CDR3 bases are TGTGCCAGCAGCTTAGCGTCTAGCGGGGGTTACGAGCAGTACTTC. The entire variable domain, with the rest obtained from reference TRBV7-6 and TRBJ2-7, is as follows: GAGVSQSPRYKVTKRGQDVALRCDPISGHVSLYWYRQALGQGPEFLTYFNYEAQQDKSGLPNDRFSAERPEGSISTLTIQRTEQRDSAMYRCASSLASSGGYEQYFGPGTRLTVT.

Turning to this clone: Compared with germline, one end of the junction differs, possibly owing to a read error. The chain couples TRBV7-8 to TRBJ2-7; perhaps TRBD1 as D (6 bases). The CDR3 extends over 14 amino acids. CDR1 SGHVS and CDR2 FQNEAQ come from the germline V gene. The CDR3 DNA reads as TGTGCCAGCAGCTTAAACAGGGCCTCCAACGAGCAGTACTTC. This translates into CASSLNRASNEQYF.

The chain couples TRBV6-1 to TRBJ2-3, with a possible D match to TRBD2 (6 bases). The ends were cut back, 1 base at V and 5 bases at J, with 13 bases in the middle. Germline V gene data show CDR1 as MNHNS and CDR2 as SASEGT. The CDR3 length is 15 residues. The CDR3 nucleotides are TGTGCCAGCAGTGAAGGGGGAGGAGTTATAGATACGCAGTATTTT. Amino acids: CASSEGGGVIDTQYF.

DNA for the CDR3: TGTGCCAGCGGTCGTATACAGGGCAATCAGCCCCAGCATTTT. It specifies CASGRIQGNQPQHF. The chain links TRBV21-1 to TRBJ1-5; the table's D call TRBD1 went unverified against the DNA. TRBV21-1 is termed a pseudogene. This CDR3 has 14 amino acids.

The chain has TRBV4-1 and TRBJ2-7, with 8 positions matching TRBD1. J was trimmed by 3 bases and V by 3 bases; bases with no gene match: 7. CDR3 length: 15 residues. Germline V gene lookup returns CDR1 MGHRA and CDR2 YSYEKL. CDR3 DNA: TGCGCCAGCAGCCACCCTGGGACAGGAAACTACGAGCAGTACTTC. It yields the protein CASSHPGTGNYEQYF.

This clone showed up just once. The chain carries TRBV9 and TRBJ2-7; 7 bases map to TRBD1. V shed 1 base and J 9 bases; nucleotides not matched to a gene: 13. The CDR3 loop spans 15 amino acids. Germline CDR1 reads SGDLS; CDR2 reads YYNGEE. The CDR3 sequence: CASSVPGQQVLGQYF. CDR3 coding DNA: TGTGCCAGCAGCGTACCGGGACAGCAGGTGTTAGGGCAGTACTTC.

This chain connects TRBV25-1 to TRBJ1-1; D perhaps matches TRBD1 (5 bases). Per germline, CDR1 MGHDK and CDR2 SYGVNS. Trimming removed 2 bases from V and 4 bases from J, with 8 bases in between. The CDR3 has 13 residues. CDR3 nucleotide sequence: TGTGCCAGCAGTGAAAGGGGCGGCACTGAAGCTTTCTTT. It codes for CASSERGGTEAFF.

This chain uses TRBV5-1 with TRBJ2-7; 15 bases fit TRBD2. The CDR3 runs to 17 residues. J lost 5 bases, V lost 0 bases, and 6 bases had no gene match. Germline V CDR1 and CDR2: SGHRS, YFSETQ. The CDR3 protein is CASSLGTSGGASDEQYF. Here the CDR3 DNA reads TGCGCCAGCAGCTTGGGGACTAGCGGGGGGGCCAGCGACGAGCAGTACTTC.

The CDR3 region has the DNA TGTGCCAGTCAGGACAGGGGGTATAATTCACCCCTCCACTTT. Protein: CASQDRGYNSPLHF. The chain combines TRBV19 with TRBJ1-6; 10 bases fit TRBD1. The CDR3 length is 14 residues. Germline trimming cut 8 bases from V and 4 bases from J; bases unmatched to any gene: 2. Germline V gives CDR1 LNHDA, CDR2 SQIVND (reference sequence).

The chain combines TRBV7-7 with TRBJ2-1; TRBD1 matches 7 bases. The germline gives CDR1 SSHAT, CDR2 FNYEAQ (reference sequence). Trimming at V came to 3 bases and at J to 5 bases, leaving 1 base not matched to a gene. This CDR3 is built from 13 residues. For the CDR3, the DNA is TGTGCCAGCAGCTTTGACAGGGACAATGAGCAGTTCTTC. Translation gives CASSFDRDNEQFF.

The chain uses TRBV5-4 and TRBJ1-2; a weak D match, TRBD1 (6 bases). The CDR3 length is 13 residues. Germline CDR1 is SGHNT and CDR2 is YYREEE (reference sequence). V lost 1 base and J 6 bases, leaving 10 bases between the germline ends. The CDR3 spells CASSLSRDNGYTF. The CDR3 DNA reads TGTGCCAGCAGCTTGTCCAGGGACAATGGCTACACCTTC.

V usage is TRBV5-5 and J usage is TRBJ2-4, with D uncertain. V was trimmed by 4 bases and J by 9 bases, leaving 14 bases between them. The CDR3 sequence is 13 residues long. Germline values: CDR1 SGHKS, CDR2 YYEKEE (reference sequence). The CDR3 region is CASSLESGPIQYF. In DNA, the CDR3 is TGTGCCAGCAGCCTCGAGTCGGGTCCCATTCAGTACTTC.

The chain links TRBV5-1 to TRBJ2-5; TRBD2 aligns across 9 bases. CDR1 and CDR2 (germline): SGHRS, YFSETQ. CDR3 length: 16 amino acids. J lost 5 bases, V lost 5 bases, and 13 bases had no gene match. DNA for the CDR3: TGCGCCAGCAGTTTAGGCCGGGGACTAGCAGGGGAGACCCAGTACTTC. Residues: CASSLGRGLAGETQYF.

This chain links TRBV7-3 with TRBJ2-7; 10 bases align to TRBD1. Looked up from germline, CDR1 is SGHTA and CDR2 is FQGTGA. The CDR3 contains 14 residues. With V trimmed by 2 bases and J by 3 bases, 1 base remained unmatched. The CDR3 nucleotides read TGTGCCAGCAGCTTAGGACAGGGGGTCTACGAGCAGTACTTC. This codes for CASSLGQGVYEQYF.

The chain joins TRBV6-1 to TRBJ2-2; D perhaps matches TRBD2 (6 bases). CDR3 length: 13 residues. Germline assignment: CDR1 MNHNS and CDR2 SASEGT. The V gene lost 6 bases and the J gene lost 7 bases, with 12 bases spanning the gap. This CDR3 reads CASRLTSIGELFF. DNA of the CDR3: TGTGCCAGCAGACTCACTAGCATCGGGGAGCTGTTTTTT.

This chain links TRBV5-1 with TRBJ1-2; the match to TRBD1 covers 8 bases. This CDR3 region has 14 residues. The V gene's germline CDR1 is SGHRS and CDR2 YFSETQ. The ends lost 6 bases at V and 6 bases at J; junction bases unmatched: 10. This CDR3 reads CASKSPGGGDGYTF. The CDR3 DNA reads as TGCGCCAGCAAATCTCCAGGGGGCGGGGATGGCTACACCTTC.